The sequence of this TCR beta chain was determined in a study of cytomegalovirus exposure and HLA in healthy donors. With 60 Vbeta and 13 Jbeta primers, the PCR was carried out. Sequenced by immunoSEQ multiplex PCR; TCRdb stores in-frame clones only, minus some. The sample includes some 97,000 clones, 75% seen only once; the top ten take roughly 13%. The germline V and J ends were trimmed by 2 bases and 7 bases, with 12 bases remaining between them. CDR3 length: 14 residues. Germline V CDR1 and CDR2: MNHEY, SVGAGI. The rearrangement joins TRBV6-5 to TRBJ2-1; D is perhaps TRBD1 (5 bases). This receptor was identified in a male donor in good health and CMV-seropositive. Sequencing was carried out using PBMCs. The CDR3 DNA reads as TGTGCCAGCAGTTACCAGAACAGGAGAAATGAGCAGTTCTTC. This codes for CASSYQNRRNEQFF.